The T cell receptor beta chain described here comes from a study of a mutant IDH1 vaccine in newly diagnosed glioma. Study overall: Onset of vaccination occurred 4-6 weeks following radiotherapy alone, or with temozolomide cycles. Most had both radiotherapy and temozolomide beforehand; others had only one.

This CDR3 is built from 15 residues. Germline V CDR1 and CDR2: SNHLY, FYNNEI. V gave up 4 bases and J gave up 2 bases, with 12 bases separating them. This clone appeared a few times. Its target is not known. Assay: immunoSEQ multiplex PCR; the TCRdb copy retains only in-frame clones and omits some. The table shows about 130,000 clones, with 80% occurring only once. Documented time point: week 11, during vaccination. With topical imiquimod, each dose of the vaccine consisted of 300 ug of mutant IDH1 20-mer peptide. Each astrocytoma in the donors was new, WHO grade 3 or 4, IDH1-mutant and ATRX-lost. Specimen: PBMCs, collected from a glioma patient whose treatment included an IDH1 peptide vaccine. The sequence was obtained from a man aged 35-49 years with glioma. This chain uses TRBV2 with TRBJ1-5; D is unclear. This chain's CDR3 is CASSVRDWGNQPQHF. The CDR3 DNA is TGTGCCAGCAGTGTCCGGGATTGGGGCAATCAGCCCCAGCATTTT.